Shown below are 7 T cell receptor beta chains from a single sample sequenced in a study of shared T cell receptors in the human thymus. Sequenced by immunoSEQ multiplex PCR; TCRdb stores in-frame clones only, minus some. The sample consists of hundreds of thousands of clones, about 87% of them appearing once. The sample was also reused in another study, on human thymus T cells.

Sequenced input: thymocytes. The receptors were sampled from a boy in the first two years of life with a congenital heart defect.

J is TRBJ2-5 and V is TRBV5-6; TRBD2 is a possible D gene (6 bases). This CDR3 comprises 15 residues. The V gene lost 3 bases and the J gene lost 5 bases, with 17 bases spanning the gap. Germline values: CDR1 SGHDT, CDR2 YYEEEE. The chain's CDR3 is CASSSATRPTETQYF. The CDR3 nucleotides are TGTGCCAGCAGCTCAGCGACTAGACCCACGGAGACCCAGTACTTC.

This clone showed up just a few times. The genes are TRBV10-2 and TRBJ2-5, with 10 bases aligning to TRBD1. Germline assignment: CDR1 WSHSY and CDR2 SAAADI. This CDR3 comprises 18 residues. Trimming took 7 bases from V and 2 from J; bases not matched to a gene: 16. CDR3 bases: TGCGCCAGCACAGAGGCGACAGGGGGCGATTTTGGGCAAGAGACCCAGTACTTC. Encoded protein: CASTEATGGDFGQETQYF.

The V gene is TRBV10-3, the J gene TRBJ2-3, with 8 bases lining up with TRBD2. Germline CDR1 ENHRY, CDR2 SYGVKD. The CDR3 has 18 amino acids. Trimming cost V 4 bases and J 6 bases; bases outside gene matches: 18. CDR3: CAISGSSAGGSPPDTQYF. DNA for the CDR3: TGTGCCATCAGTGGCAGTTCGGCGGGGGGCTCCCCCCCGGATACGCAGTATTTT.

This clone appeared a single time. The gene calls are TRBV2 and TRBJ1-5; D not resolved. The V and J ends lost 4 bases and 4 bases respectively, with 8 bases between them. The CDR3 runs 13 residues. The germline CDR1 and CDR2 sequences are SNHLY and FYNNEI. The CDR3 loop reads CASSARGNQPQHF. CDR3 coding DNA: TGTGCCAGCAGTGCCCGGGGAAATCAGCCCCAGCATTTT.

This clone was counted only a few times. This chain uses TRBV25-1 with TRBJ1-4; 9 positions agree with TRBD1. Germline V gene sequence: CDR1 MGHDK, CDR2 SYGVNS. This CDR3 comprises 15 residues. V dropped 5 bases and J dropped 8; count of bases not matched to a gene: 9. The CDR3 reads CASSIPDRGGEKLFF. The CDR3 DNA follows: TGTGCCAGCAGTATCCCTGACAGGGGGGGAGAAAAACTGTTTTTT.

The J gene is TRBJ1-2, the V gene TRBV11-2, with TRBD1 as a possible D gene (5 bases). V lost 5 bases, J lost 5 bases, and 21 bases lay in between. The CDR3 extends over 16 amino acids. CDR1 is SGHAT, CDR2 FQNNGV, per germline. DNA of the CDR3: TGTGCCAGCAGCCTCAATTGGGGGGAGTCTTTATATGGCTACACCTTC. This sequence encodes CASSLNWGESLYGYTF.

V usage is TRBV7-9 and J usage is TRBJ1-3, with D unclear. The germline V gene has CDR1 SEHNR and CDR2 FQNEAQ (reference sequence). Trimming took 0 bases from V and 6 from J, leaving 18 bases between them. There are 17 residues in the CDR3. CDR3 residues: CASSLALGFETLNTIYF. The CDR3 nucleotides read TGTGCCAGCAGCTTAGCGCTAGGTTTTGAAACCCTAAACACCATATATTTT.